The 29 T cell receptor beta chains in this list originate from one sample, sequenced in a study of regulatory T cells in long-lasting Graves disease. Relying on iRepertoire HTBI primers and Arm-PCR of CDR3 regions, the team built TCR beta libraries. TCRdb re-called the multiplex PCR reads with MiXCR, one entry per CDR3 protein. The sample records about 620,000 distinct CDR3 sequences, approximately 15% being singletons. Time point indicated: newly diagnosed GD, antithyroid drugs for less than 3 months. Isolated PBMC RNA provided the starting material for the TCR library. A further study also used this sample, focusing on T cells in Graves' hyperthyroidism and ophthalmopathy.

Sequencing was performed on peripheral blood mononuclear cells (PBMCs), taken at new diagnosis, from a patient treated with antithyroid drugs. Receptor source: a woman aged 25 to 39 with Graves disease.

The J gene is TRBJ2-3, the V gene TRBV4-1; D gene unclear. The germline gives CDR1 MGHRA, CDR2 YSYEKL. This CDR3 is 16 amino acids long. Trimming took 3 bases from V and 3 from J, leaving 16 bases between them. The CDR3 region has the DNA TGCGCCAGCAGCCATTCTCGAGGACCTCCTACAGATACGCAGTATTTT. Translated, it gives CASSHSRGPPTDTQYF.

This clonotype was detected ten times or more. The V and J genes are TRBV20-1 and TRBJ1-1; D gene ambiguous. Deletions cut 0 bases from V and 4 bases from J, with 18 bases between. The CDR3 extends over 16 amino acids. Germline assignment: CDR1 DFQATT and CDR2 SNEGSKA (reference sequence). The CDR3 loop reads CSARDSGTWSATEAFF. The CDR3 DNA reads TGCAGTGCTAGAGATTCTGGAACATGGTCGGCCACTGAAGCTTTCTTT.

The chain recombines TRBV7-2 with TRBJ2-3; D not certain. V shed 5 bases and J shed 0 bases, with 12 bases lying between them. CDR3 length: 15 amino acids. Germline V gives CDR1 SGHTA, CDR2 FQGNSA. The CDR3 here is CASSHVVGSTDTQYF. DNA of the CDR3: TGTGCCAGCAGCCACGTGGTGGGTAGCACAGATACGCAGTATTTT.

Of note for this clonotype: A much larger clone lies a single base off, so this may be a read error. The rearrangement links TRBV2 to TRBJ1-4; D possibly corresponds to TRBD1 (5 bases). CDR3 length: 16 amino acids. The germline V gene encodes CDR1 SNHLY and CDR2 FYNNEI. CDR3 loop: CAGSDWAGHANEKLFF. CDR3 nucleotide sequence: TGTGCCGGCAGTGATTGGGCAGGGCATGCTAATGAAAAACTGTTTTTT. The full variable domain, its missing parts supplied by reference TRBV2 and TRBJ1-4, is EPEVTQTPSHQVTQMGQEVILRCVPISNHLYFYWYRQILGQKVEFLVSFYNNEISEKSEIFDDQFSVERPDGSNFTLKIRSTKLEDSAMYFCAGSDWAGHANEKLFFGSGTQLSVL.

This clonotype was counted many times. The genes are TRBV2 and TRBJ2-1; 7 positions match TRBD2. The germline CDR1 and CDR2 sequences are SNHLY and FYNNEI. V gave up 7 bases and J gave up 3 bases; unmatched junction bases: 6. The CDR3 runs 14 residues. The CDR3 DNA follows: TGTGCCAGCAATAGGGCTAGCGGCTACAATGAGCAGTTCTTC. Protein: CASNRASGYNEQFF.

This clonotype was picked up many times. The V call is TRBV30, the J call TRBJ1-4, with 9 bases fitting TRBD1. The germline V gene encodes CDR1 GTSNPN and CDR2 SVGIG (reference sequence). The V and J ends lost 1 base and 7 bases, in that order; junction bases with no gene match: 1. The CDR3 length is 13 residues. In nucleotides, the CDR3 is TGTGCCTGGAGTGGGACAGGGGCTGAAAAACTGTTTTTT. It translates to CAWSGTGAEKLFF.

As DNA, the CDR3 is TGTGCCAGCAGTTTATTATTGGGTTGGAACAGGGTTAGAGGGTCTGGGGCCAACGTCCTGACTTTC. It translates to CASSLLLGWNRVRGSGANVLTF. The rearrangement uses TRBV27 and TRBJ2-6; D perhaps matches TRBD1 (6 bases). Germline CDR1 MNHEY, CDR2 SMNVEV (reference sequence). CDR3 length: 22 residues. Trimming left V 1 base short and J 1 base short, with 26 bases between.

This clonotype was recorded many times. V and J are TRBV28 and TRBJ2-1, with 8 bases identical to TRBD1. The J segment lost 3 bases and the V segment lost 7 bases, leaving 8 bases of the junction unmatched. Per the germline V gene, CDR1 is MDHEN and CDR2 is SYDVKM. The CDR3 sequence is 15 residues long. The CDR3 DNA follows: TGTGCCAGCACTACGGACAGGGTTAACTACAATGAGCAGTTCTTC. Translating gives CASTTDRVNYNEQFF. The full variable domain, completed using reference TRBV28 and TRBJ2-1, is DVKVTQSSRYLVKRTGEKVFLECVQDMDHENMFWYRQDPGLGLRLIYFSYDVKMKEKGDIPEGYSVSREKKERFSLILESASTNQTSMYLCASTTDRVNYNEQFFGPGTRLTVL.

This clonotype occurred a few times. The CDR3 sequence: CASSLIGLGTEAFF. DNA for the CDR3: TGTGCCAGCAGCTTGATCGGGTTGGGCACTGAAGCTTTCTTT. The J gene is TRBJ1-1, the V gene TRBV6-2 or TRBV6-3; no reliable D call. Germline CDR1 reads MNHEY; CDR2 reads SVGEGT. The germline V and J ends were trimmed by 6 bases and 4 bases, with 15 bases remaining between them. CDR3 length: 14 residues.

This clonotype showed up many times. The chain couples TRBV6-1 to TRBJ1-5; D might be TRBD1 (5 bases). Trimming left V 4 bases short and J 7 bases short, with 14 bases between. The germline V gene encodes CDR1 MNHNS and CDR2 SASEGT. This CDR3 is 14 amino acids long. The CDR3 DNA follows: TGTGCCAGCAGTGTCGCAGGGTCGTGGCAGCCCCAGCATTTT. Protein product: CASSVAGSWQPQHF.

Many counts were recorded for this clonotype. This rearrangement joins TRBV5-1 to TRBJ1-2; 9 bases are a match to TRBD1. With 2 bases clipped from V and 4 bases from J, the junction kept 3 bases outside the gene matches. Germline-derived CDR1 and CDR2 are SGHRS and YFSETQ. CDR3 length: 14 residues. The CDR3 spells CASSFGTGIYGYTF. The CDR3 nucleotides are TGCGCCAGCAGCTTCGGGACAGGGATCTATGGCTACACCTTC.

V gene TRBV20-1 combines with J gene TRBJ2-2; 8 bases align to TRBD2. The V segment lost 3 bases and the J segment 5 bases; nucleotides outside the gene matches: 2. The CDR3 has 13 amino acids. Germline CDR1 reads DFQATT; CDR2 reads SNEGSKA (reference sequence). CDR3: CSASGRATGELFF. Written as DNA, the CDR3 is TGCAGTGCTAGCGGGAGGGCAACCGGGGAGCTGTTTTTT.

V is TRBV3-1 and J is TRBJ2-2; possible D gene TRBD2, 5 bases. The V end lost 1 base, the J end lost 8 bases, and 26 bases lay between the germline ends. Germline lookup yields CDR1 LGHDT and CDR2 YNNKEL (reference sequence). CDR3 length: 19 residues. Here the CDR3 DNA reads TGTGCCAGCAGCCAAGCGCGGGCCACAGCTGTGTTAATCGGAGGGGAGCTGTTTTTT. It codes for CASSQARATAVLIGGELFF.

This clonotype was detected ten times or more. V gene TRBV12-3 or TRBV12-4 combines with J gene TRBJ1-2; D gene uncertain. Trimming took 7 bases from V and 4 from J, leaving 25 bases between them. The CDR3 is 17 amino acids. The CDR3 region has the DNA TGTGCCAGCACCCTTTTGGGGAGCGCGGCGCTGGGCTATGGCTACACCTTC. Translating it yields CASTLLGSAALGYGYTF.

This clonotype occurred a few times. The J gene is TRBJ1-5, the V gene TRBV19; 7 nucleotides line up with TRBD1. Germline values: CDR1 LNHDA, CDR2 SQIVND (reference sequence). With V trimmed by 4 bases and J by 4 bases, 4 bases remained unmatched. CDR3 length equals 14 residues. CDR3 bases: TGTGCCAGTAGTACCAACAGGGGAAATCAGCCCCAGCATTTT. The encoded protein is CASSTNRGNQPQHF.

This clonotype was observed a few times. CDR3 in DNA: TGTGCCAGCAGCTTATGGACTAGTAACGAAAATGAGCAGTTCTTC. As protein: CASSLWTSNENEQFF. V gene TRBV7-9 combines with J gene TRBJ2-1; 7 bases are a match to TRBD2. The germline V gene has CDR1 SEHNR and CDR2 FQNEAQ (reference sequence). The V gene end was trimmed by 2 bases and the J gene end by 7 bases; junction bases not matched to a gene: 8. The CDR3 is made up of 15 amino acids.

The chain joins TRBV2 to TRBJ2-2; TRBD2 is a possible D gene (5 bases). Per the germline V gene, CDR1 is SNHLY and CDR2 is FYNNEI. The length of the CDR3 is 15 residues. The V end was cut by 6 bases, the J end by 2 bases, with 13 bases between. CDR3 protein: CASRGISANTGELFF. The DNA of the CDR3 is TGTGCCAGCAGGGGAATTAGCGCAAACACCGGGGAGCTGTTTTTT.

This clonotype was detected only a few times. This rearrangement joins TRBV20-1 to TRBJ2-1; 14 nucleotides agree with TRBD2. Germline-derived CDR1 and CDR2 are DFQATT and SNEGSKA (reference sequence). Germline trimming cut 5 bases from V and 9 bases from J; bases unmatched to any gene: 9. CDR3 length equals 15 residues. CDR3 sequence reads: CSAGRLAGGPVEQFF. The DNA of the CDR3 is TGCAGTGCTGGACGACTAGCGGGAGGGCCGGTTGAGCAGTTCTTC.

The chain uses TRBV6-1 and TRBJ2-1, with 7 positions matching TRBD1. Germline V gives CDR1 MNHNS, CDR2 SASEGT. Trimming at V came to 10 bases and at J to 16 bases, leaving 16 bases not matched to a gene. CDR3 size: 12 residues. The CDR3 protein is CATRGQWHWRFF. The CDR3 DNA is TGTGCCACCAGGGGACAGTGGCATTGGAGATTCTTC.

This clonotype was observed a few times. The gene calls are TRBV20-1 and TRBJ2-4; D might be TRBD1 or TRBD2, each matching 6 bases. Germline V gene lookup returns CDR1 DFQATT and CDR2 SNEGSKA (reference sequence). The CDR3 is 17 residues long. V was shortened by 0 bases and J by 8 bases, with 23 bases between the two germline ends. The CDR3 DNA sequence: TGCAGTGCTAGAGATATTGAGGGCCCGGGGGCAGGGGACATTCAGTACTTC. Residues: CSARDIEGPGAGDIQYF.

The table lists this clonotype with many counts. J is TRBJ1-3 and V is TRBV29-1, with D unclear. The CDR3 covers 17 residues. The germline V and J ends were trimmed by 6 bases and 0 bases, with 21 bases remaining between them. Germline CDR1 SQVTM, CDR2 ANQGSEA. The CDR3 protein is CSVQSGGLSTSGNTIYF. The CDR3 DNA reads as TGCAGCGTACAAAGCGGAGGACTGAGCACCTCTGGAAACACCATATATTTT.

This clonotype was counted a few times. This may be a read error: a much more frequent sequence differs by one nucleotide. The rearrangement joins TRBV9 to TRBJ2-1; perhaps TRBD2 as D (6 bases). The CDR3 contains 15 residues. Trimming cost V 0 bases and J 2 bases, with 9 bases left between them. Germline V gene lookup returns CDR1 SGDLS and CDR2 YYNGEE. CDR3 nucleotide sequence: TGTGCCAGCAGCGTAGACGGGAGCACCTACAATGAGCAGTTCTTC. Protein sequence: CASSVDGSTYNEQFF.

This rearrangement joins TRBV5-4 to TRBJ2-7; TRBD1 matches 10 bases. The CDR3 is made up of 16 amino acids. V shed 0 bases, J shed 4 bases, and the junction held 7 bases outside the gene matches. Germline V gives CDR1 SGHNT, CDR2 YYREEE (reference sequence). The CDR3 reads CASSLGHGTGVYEQYF. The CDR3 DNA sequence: TGTGCCAGCAGCTTGGGTCATGGGACAGGGGTTTACGAGCAGTACTTC.

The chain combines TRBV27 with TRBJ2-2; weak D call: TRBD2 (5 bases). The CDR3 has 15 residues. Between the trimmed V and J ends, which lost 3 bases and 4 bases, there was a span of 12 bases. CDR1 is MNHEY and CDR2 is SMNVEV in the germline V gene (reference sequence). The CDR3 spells CASSLTLRGTGELFF. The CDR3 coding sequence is TGTGCCAGCAGTTTGACGCTCCGGGGCACCGGGGAGCTGTTTTTT.

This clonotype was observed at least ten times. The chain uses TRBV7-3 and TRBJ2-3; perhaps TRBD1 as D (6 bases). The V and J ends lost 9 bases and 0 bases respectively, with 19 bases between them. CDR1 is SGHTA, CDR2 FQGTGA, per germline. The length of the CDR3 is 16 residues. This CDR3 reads CASSIGLQGSTDTQYF. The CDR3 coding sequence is TGTGCCAGTTCGATTGGTCTACAGGGAAGCACAGATACGCAGTATTTT. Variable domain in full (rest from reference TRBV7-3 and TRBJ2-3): GAGVSQTPSNKVTEKGKYVELRCDPISGHTALYWYRQSLGQGPEFLIYFQGTGAADDSGLPNDRFFAVRPEGSVSTLKIQRTERGDSAVYLCASSIGLQGSTDTQYFGPGTRLTVL.

CDR3 amino acids: CASSVKGTFSSYEQYF. In DNA, the CDR3 is TGTGCCAGCAGCGTAAAAGGGACTTTTAGCTCCTACGAGCAGTACTTC. The V call is TRBV9, the J call TRBJ2-7, with D tentatively TRBD2 (6 bases). V shed 1 base and J shed 0 bases, with 14 bases lying between them. The CDR3 is 16 amino acids. CDR1 and CDR2 (germline): SGDLS, YYNGEE.

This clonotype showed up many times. CDR3 amino acids: CASSLRSSSAYGYTF. DNA of the CDR3: TGTGCCAGCAGCTTAAGGAGTAGTTCCGCATATGGCTACACCTTC. The rearrangement uses TRBV7-2 and TRBJ1-2; D not resolved. Germline V gives CDR1 SGHTA, CDR2 FQGNSA. Trimming cost V 2 bases and J 5 bases, with 15 bases left between them. The CDR3 sequence is 15 residues long.

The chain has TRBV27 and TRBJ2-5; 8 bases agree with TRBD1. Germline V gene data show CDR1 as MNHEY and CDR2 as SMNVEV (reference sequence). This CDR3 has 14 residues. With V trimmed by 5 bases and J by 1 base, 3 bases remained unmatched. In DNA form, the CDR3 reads TGTGCCAGCAGTCGACAGGGGACCCAAGAGACCCAGTACTTC. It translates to CASSRQGTQETQYF.

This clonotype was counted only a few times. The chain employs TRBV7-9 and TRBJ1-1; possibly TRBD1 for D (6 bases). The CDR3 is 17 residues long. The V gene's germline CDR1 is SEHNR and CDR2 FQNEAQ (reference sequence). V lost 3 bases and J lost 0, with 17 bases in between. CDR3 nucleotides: TGTGCCAGCAGCTTTCCACAGGGTTTAAACATGAACACTGAAGCTTTCTTT. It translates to CASSFPQGLNMNTEAFF.